This entry lists 4 T cell receptor beta chains sequenced from one sample in a study of shared clonotypes between healthy human individuals. Only in-frame clones appear in the TCRdb table, and some are missing; sequencing was by immunoSEQ multiplex PCR. The table includes hundreds of thousands of clones, 74% detected once. The sequenced sample was memory CD4+ T cells sorted from blood. Described subset: CD45RA-negative fraction. The source of these receptors is a woman in her 30s in good health.

This clone appeared once. The chain uses TRBV7-2 and TRBJ2-1; 7 bases are shared with TRBD2. V lost 1 base and J lost 4; bases outside the gene matches: 7. Germline V lookup: CDR1 SGHTA, CDR2 FQGNSA. The CDR3 contains 16 residues. The CDR3 nucleotides read TGTGCCAGCAGCTTAGGGGTGCTAGCGGAATACAATGAGCAGTTCTTC. This translates into CASSLGVLAEYNEQFF. The variable domain in full, with the rest retrieved from reference TRBV7-2 and TRBJ2-1, is GAGVSQSPSNKVTEKGKDVELRCDPISGHTALYWYRQSLGQGLEFLIYFQGNSAPDKSGLPSDRFSAERTGGSVSTLTIQRTQQEDSAVYLCASSLGVLAEYNEQFFGPGTRLTVL.

V is TRBV5-6 and J is TRBJ2-1; maybe TRBD2 (5 bases). This CDR3 is 15 amino acids long. Germline V lookup: CDR1 SGHDT, CDR2 YYEEEE. Deletions cut 6 bases from V and 5 bases from J, with 18 bases between. The CDR3 loop reads CASNRLGFGDNEQFF. In nucleotides, the CDR3 is TGTGCCAGCAACCGACTTGGGTTCGGGGACAATGAGCAGTTCTTC.

CDR3 bases: TGTGCCATCAGTGGCTCAGGGACAGTCTACGAGCAGTACTTC. This sequence encodes CAISGSGTVYEQYF. The genes are TRBV10-3 and TRBJ2-7; 7 nucleotides agree with TRBD1. The V segment lost 4 bases and the J segment 3 bases; nucleotides outside the gene matches: 6. In germline, CDR1 is ENHRY, CDR2 SYGVKD. The CDR3 loop spans 14 amino acids.

This rearrangement joins TRBV4-2 to TRBJ1-2, with D possibly matching TRBD1 (5 bases). V was shortened by 0 bases and J by 8 bases, with 16 bases between the two germline ends. Germline V CDR1 and CDR2: LGHNA, YNFKEQ. The CDR3 is 15 residues long. CDR3 DNA: TGTGCCAGCAGCCAAGATTCCGGGGGTGGGGACGGCTACACCTTC. This gives the protein CASSQDSGGGDGYTF.